This T cell receptor beta chain was retrieved from a study of Ad26.COV2.S vaccination and SARS-CoV-2 variants (dated by TCRdb to the early 2020s). As for the study more broadly: The specificity and breadth of SARS-CoV-2-reactive T cell receptors after Ad26.COV2.S vaccination were assessed by TCRbeta repertoire sequencing. The TCR-sequenced set comprised about 32 samples: about 19 Ad26.COV2.S vaccine recipients, 5 placebo recipients and 8 SARS-CoV-2 convalescent individuals.

Here is what the overall study found, with its caveats: Compared with placebo recipients, Ad26.COV2.S recipients showed higher spike-specific TCR breadth (P = 0.0014). Vaccine and placebo recipients had comparable non-spike TCR breadth, which fits with the vaccine containing only spike. After vaccination, substantial breadth of spike-specific CD8+ and CD4+ T cell responses was reported. The authors noted that the TCR breadth and depth analyses may have underestimated total T cell responses.

The immunoSEQ Assay was used to sequence TCRbeta CDR3 regions. After extraction, genomic DNA underwent amplification by bias-controlled multiplex PCR, followed by high-throughput sequencing. The paper's data handling went like this. Collapsing and filtering of sequences were performed to quantify the absolute abundance of each unique TCRbeta CDR3 region. Usable DNA was measured by amplifying reference genes present in all nucleated cells, and TCRbeta template counts were normalized to that usable DNA to estimate T cell fraction. Repertoire TCRs were annotated as SARS-CoV-2-specific by exact matching of V gene, CDR3 amino acid sequence and J gene to a known reactive TCR set. The reference SARS-CoV-2 TCR set was derived from MIRA and filtered for enrichment in COVID-19-positive ImmuneCODE repertoires, a step that removed public or cross-reactive TCRs. Based on the MIRA antigens, annotated TCRs were further analysed at the level of specific ORF or position within ORF. Breadth was defined as the number of annotated unique rearrangements divided by the total number of unique productive rearrangements, and depth was defined as the summed frequency of the annotated unique rearrangements. TCR breadth was compared between groups using two-sided Wilcoxon rank-sum tests. TCRdb holds this immuneACCESS table with in-frame rearrangements only. Some clones are missing; in checked studies, unresolved V genes explain under half, and the rest has no known cause. The V and J calls and clone size come from that table; D and trimming were worked out from the DNA. This sample comprises hundreds of thousands of clones, 92% of them detected only once. The top ten clonotypes cover 3.9% of the sample.

The time point label for this specimen denotes: individuals recovered from natural SARS-CoV-2 infection. Details on this clone: Its antigen remains undetermined. No quality values exist for individual bases; no much larger clone is one base distant.

This TCR came from a human donor who had recovered from COVID-19. This sample comprised peripheral blood, obtained after recovery from COVID-19.

The CDR3 here reads CASSERVKTEAFF. Read as DNA, the sequence is TGTGCCAGCAGTGAAAGGGTTAAGACTGAAGCTTTCTTT. The chain is made from TRBV25-1 and TRBJ1-1; there is no confident call for the D gene. V is cut by 2 bases and J by 5 bases, and the space between the germline ends is 9 bases. The CDR1 and CDR2 encoded by the germline V gene are MGHDK and SYGVNS. The CDR3 runs 13 residues from the cysteine to the phenylalanine. This entry keeps only the CDR3 DNA: 39 bases, framed from base 1.